Below are 19 T cell receptor beta chains sequenced from a single sample in a study of response to subunit inactivated influenza vaccine. Via MiXCR, TCRdb re-called the RT-PCR reads, giving one row per CDR3 protein. The repertoire consists of about 650,000 distinct CDR3 sequences, with 11% to 15% occurring once and the leading ten covering less than 8.5%. The sample consisted of PBMCs from blood, taken less than 15 days before vaccination. Receptors were obtained from a man aged 45-65 years who received an inactivated influenza vaccine.

The genes are TRBV4-2 and TRBJ1-3; D remains ambiguous. The CDR3 consists of 15 residues. The V gene lost 1 base and the J gene lost 0 bases, with 7 bases spanning the gap. The germline V gene has CDR1 LGHNA and CDR2 YNFKEQ. DNA of the CDR3: TGTGCCAGCAGCCAAGGCGCTAACTCTGGAAACACCATATATTTT. Residues: CASSQGANSGNTIYF.

J is TRBJ2-5 and V is TRBV19; 8 bases are a match to TRBD2. This CDR3 contains 15 residues. After removal of 6 bases from V and 4 bases from J, the junction contained 10 bases not matched to a gene. The germline V gene has CDR1 LNHDA and CDR2 SQIVND (reference sequence). CDR3 protein: CASRLTGRGVETQYF. The CDR3 region has the DNA TGTGCCAGTAGGCTAACTGGGCGGGGGGTAGAGACCCAGTACTTC.

The chain employs TRBV5-1 and TRBJ2-7, with 14 bases fitting TRBD2. CDR3 length: 20 amino acids. The V and J ends lost 0 bases and 3 bases, in that order; junction bases with no gene match: 14. Germline V gene data show CDR1 as SGHRS and CDR2 as YFSETQ. The CDR3 region is CASSLDPKRTSGGPDYEQYF. The CDR3, as DNA: TGCGCCAGCAGCTTGGATCCTAAGCGGACTAGCGGGGGGCCGGACTACGAGCAGTACTTC.

The V and J genes are TRBV20-1 and TRBJ2-3, with a possible D match to TRBD1 (6 bases). This CDR3 contains 14 residues. Trimming cost V 6 bases and J 5 bases, with 18 bases left between them. The germline CDR1 and CDR2 sequences are DFQATT and SNEGSKA (reference sequence). The CDR3 is CSAQRRGGIDTQYF. CDR3 bases: TGCAGTGCCCAACGCAGGGGTGGAATAGATACGCAGTATTTT.

This sequence joins TRBV9 and TRBJ2-5, with 11 positions matching TRBD2. Trimming removed 0 bases from V and 5 bases from J; junction bases left unmatched: 0. The CDR3 contains 14 residues. Germline V gene data show CDR1 as SGDLS and CDR2 as YYNGEE. The DNA for the CDR3 is TGTGCCAGCAGCGTAGCTAGCGGGAGGGAGACCCAGTACTTC. This codes for CASSVASGRETQYF.

This chain joins TRBV24-1 and TRBJ2-1, with D perhaps matching TRBD2 (6 bases). This CDR3 contains 13 residues. The V gene lost 6 bases and the J gene lost 9 bases, with 14 bases spanning the gap. From germline, CDR1 is KGHDR and CDR2 SFDVKD. CDR3: CATSYETRGEQFF. Here the CDR3 DNA reads TGTGCCACCAGTTATGAGACGCGGGGTGAGCAGTTCTTC.

As regards this clonotype: Just one base apart from a much larger clone, this may be a read error. This chain uses TRBV5-1 with TRBJ2-5, with TRBD1 matching 7 bases. The V gene end was trimmed by 4 bases and the J gene end by 4 bases; junction bases not matched to a gene: 4. The CDR3 covers 13 residues. Per germline, CDR1 SGHRS and CDR2 YFSETQ. CDR3 sequence reads: CASSTYRGETQYF. CDR3 DNA: TGCGCCAGCAGCACGTACAGGGGAGAGACCCAGTACTTC.

The chain recombines TRBV5-1 with TRBJ2-7; D remains unclear. The CDR3 length is 12 residues. Germline-derived CDR1 and CDR2 are SGHRS and YFSETQ. V lost 9 bases and J lost 6, with 16 bases in between. CDR3 DNA: TGCGCCATCTCGCCTCGCCTCTCCGAGCAGTACTTC. Encoded protein: CAISPRLSEQYF.

The chain's CDR3 is CASTPGGGDAYEQYF. The CDR3 bases are TGTGCCAGCACACCCGGCGGGGGAGATGCCTACGAGCAGTACTTC. The genes are TRBV7-2 and TRBJ2-7; TRBD2 matches 7 bases. V shed 7 bases, J shed 2 bases, and the junction held 11 bases outside the gene matches. Germline CDR1 SGHTA, CDR2 FQGNSA. There are 15 residues in the CDR3.

V gene TRBV29-1 combines with J gene TRBJ2-7; D may be TRBD2 (6 bases). V dropped 8 bases and J dropped 3 bases, with 11 bases sitting between them. Germline V lookup: CDR1 SQVTM, CDR2 ANQGSEA. The CDR3 loop spans 11 amino acids. CDR3 sequence: CSIGRDYEQYF. The CDR3, as DNA: TGCAGCATAGGGCGGGACTACGAGCAGTACTTC.

The J gene is TRBJ1-1, the V gene TRBV12-3 or TRBV12-4; unclear D gene. The CDR3 is 12 residues long. Trimming took off 5 bases at V and 3 bases at J, with 7 bases between the two ends. The CDR3 sequence is CASSPAHTEAFF. CDR3 sequence (DNA): TGTGCCAGCAGTCCCGCGCACACTGAAGCTTTCTTT.

V and J are TRBV29-1 and TRBJ2-7; 8 bases agree with TRBD1. Per germline, CDR1 SQVTM and CDR2 ANQGSEA. V trimming: 5 bases; J trimming: 3 bases; junction bases outside the gene matches: 3. The CDR3 loop spans 12 amino acids. CDR3 sequence reads: CSVHGQGYEQYF. The CDR3 bases are TGCAGCGTTCATGGACAGGGCTACGAGCAGTACTTC.

The chain links TRBV5-1 to TRBJ2-1; a possible D gene is TRBD1 (5 bases). Germline CDR1 reads SGHRS; CDR2 reads YFSETQ. V lost 6 bases to trimming and J lost 4 bases, with 11 bases between them. The CDR3 is made up of 13 amino acids. In DNA form, the CDR3 reads TGCGCCAGCAATCCCGCAGGGTACAATGAGCAGTTCTTC. This sequence encodes CASNPAGYNEQFF.

In its sample, this clonotype was seen many times. The V call is TRBV20-1, the J call TRBJ1-1; D is unclear. CDR3 size: 11 residues. Germline V gene lookup returns CDR1 DFQATT and CDR2 SNEGSKA (reference sequence). The CDR3 region is CKQRRNSEAFF. Written as DNA, the CDR3 is TGCAAGCAAAGAAGGAATTCTGAAGCTTTCTTT.

The chain employs TRBV6-5 and TRBJ2-2, with D uncertain. The length of the CDR3 is 12 residues. V was clipped by 7 bases and J by 4 bases, with 7 bases between them. Germline CDR1 is MNHEY and CDR2 is SVGAGI. The CDR3 DNA is TGTGCCAGCACCATGGCCACCGGGGAGCTGTTTTTT. It translates to CASTMATGELFF.

This clonotype was found many times. The V gene is TRBV20-1, the J gene TRBJ2-1; D not resolved. V gave up 5 bases and J gave up 10 bases, with 3 bases separating them. CDR3 length equals 8 residues. Germline V lookup: CDR1 DFQATT, CDR2 SNEGSKA (reference sequence). In nucleotides, the CDR3 is TGCAGTGCTGAAGAGCAGTTCTTC. This translates into CSAEEQFF.

This clonotype occurred many times. The chain joins TRBV5-1 to TRBJ2-2; D is undetermined. The CDR3 length is 12 residues. V was clipped by 0 bases and J by 6 bases, with 3 bases between them. Germline-derived CDR1 and CDR2 are SGHRS and YFSETQ. The CDR3 bases are TGCGCCAGCAGCTTGGCCCCCGGGGAGCTGTTTTTT. Its protein is CASSLAPGELFF.

This clonotype was detected ten times or more. V is TRBV12-3 or TRBV12-4 and J is TRBJ1-5; no clear D. The CDR3 covers 13 residues. The V gene lost 5 bases and the J gene lost 5 bases, with 10 bases spanning the gap. In nucleotides, the CDR3 is TGTGCCAGCAGTGAGACATCTTATCAGCCCCAGCATTTT. It specifies CASSETSYQPQHF.

This clonotype was observed a few times. The chain couples TRBV4-2 to TRBJ2-1, with D unclear. V lost 2 bases to trimming and J lost 0 bases, with 14 bases between them. Germline lookup yields CDR1 LGHNA and CDR2 YNFKEQ. The CDR3 totals 17 residues. The CDR3 loop reads CASSQPRGESSYNEQFF. For the CDR3, the DNA is TGTGCCAGCAGCCAACCCCGAGGTGAGAGCTCCTACAATGAGCAGTTCTTC.